This T cell receptor beta chain was documented in a study of cytomegalovirus exposure and HLA in healthy donors. About the study: When 398 donors were genotyped, over 80% of them were found to fall in the Caucasian-associated ancestry cluster. Broader study findings: The study listed 164 cytomegalovirus-associated TCR beta chains. Analysis performed later found 16,951 TCR beta sequences associated with HLA alleles at 0.05 false discovery rate.

As for this clone: Its specificity is unknown.

Germline CDR1 is LNHDA and CDR2 is SQIVND (reference sequence). This CDR3 spans 12 amino acids. With 6 bases removed from V and 7 bases from J, the gap between germline ends came to 12 bases. The primer mix had 60 Vbeta and 13 Jbeta primers. The data were produced by immunoSEQ multiplex PCR, yet TCRdb's version contains in-frame clones alone and is incomplete. The data show about 160,000 clones, with roughly four fifths seen just once and over 2.5% held by the top ten. The clonotype originates from a female donor in good health and CMV-seronegative. The sample comprised PBMCs. The chain employs TRBV19 and TRBJ1-1, with D maybe TRBD1 (6 bases). As DNA, the CDR3 is TGTGCCAGTAGCCGGACAGAGTTTGAAGCTTTCTTT. Translated, it gives CASSRTEFEAFF.